The next 26 T cell receptor beta chains were all read from a single sample in a study of response to subunit inactivated influenza vaccine. MiXCR, run by TCRdb on the RT-PCR reads, gives a single entry per CDR3 protein. Of a few hundred thousand distinct CDR3 sequences in the sample, 6.5% to 8% were seen once. This specimen was PBMCs from blood, taken 23 to 25 months after vaccination. The source of these receptors is a man aged 50 to 69 who received an inactivated influenza vaccine.

The chain is built from TRBV20-1 and TRBJ2-7, with 7 bases lining up with TRBD1. This CDR3 has 14 residues. Germline V CDR1 and CDR2: DFQATT, SNEGSKA (reference sequence). V shed 6 bases, J shed 2 bases, and the junction held 10 bases outside the gene matches. CDR3 sequence (DNA): TGCAGTGCCGGTGCCCGGACAGGTCCCTACGAGCAGTACTTC. It codes for CSAGARTGPYEQYF.

The chain links TRBV11-2 to TRBJ1-6; TRBD1 is a possible D gene (5 bases). The CDR3 loop spans 17 amino acids. V was trimmed by 5 bases and J by 8 bases, leaving 22 bases between them. Per germline, CDR1 SGHAT and CDR2 FQNNGV. The CDR3 sequence is CASSTSSFGTSDSPLHF. CDR3 sequence (DNA): TGTGCCAGCAGCACTTCCAGCTTCGGGACTTCAGATTCACCCCTCCACTTT.

This clonotype turned up a few times. The chain has TRBV7-9 and TRBJ1-2, with D perhaps matching TRBD1 (5 bases). Germline CDR1 SEHNR, CDR2 FQNEAQ (reference sequence). V was trimmed by 1 base and J by 7 bases, leaving 16 bases between them. The CDR3 is made up of 15 amino acids. The CDR3, as DNA: TGTGCCAGCAGCTTAGAACGGGGACGGCCCTTTGGCTACACCTTC. It translates to CASSLERGRPFGYTF.

This clonotype was counted many times. The gene calls are TRBV5-1 and TRBJ2-2; no definite D call. Per the germline V gene, CDR1 is SGHRS and CDR2 is YFSETQ. V was trimmed by 4 bases and J by 7 bases, leaving 5 bases between them. CDR3 length: 11 residues. The CDR3: CASSSFGELFF. DNA for the CDR3: TGCGCCAGCAGCAGTTTCGGGGAGCTGTTTTTT. Full variable domain (missing parts from reference TRBV5-1 and TRBJ2-2): KAGVTQTPRYLIKTRGQQVTLSCSPISGHRSVSWYQQTPGQGLQFLFEYFSETQRNKGNFPGRFSGRQFSNSRSEMNVSTLELGDSALYLCASSSFGELFFGEGSRLTVL.

The chain combines TRBV29-1 with TRBJ1-1; no firm D call. CDR1 SQVTM and CDR2 ANQGSEA come from the germline V gene. The CDR3 totals 13 residues. V lost 7 bases and J lost 0, with 12 bases in between. The CDR3 region is CSAFGPMNTEAFF. CDR3 DNA sequence: TGCAGCGCCTTCGGGCCGATGAACACTGAAGCTTTCTTT.

This clonotype appeared many times. The chain recombines TRBV5-6 with TRBJ2-2, with TRBD2 as a possible D gene (6 bases). V lost 4 bases, J lost 5 bases, and 15 bases lay in between. The length of the CDR3 is 15 residues. CDR1 and CDR2 (germline): SGHDT, YYEEEE. The CDR3 bases are TGTGCCAGCAGCCCTACTAGCACGCGGACCGGGGAGCTGTTTTTT. Its protein is CASSPTSTRTGELFF.

The sample holds a few counts of this clonotype. V gene TRBV27 combines with J gene TRBJ1-3; no clear D gene. CDR3 length equals 16 residues. V gave up 5 bases and J gave up 3 bases, with 17 bases separating them. CDR1 and CDR2 (germline): MNHEY, SMNVEV (reference sequence). CDR3 region: CASSPRLLSGGNTIYF. CDR3 sequence (DNA): TGTGCCAGCAGTCCCCGACTACTTTCGGGTGGAAACACCATATATTTT.

The chain employs TRBV6-1 and TRBJ2-2; D unclear. V lost 7 bases and J 2 bases, leaving 8 bases between the germline ends. The CDR3 totals 13 residues. Germline loops: CDR1 MNHNS, CDR2 SASEGT. CDR3 nucleotide sequence: TGTGCCAGCAAAAGGGATAACACCGGGGAGCTGTTTTTT. This encodes CASKRDNTGELFF.

The chain employs TRBV7-7 and TRBJ2-1, with D possibly matching TRBD2 (5 bases). Trimming took off 0 bases at V and 3 bases at J, with 9 bases between the two ends. CDR1 and CDR2 (germline): SSHAT, FNYEAQ (reference sequence). The CDR3 contains 15 residues. CDR3 DNA sequence: TGTGCCAGCAGCTTAGCATCCGGGAACTACAATGAGCAGTTCTTC. Translating it yields CASSLASGNYNEQFF.

The table lists this clonotype with a few counts. V and J are TRBV6-1 and TRBJ2-1, with TRBD1 matching over 7 bases. The CDR3 has 14 amino acids. J was trimmed by 7 bases and V by 6 bases; bases with no gene match: 9. In germline, CDR1 is MNHNS, CDR2 SASEGT. In nucleotides, the CDR3 is TGTGCCAGCAGAGGGGGCAGAGGATCGAATGAGCAGTTCTTC. Its translation: CASRGGRGSNEQFF.

The J gene is TRBJ1-5, the V gene TRBV2; 9 bases line up with TRBD1. This CDR3 comprises 15 residues. Germline assignment: CDR1 SNHLY and CDR2 FYNNEI. The J segment lost 1 base and the V segment lost 5 bases, leaving 3 bases of the junction unmatched. This CDR3 reads CASSQQGASNQPQHF. The DNA of the CDR3 is TGTGCCAGCAGTCAACAGGGGGCCAGCAATCAGCCCCAGCATTTT.

The chain uses TRBV5-1 and TRBJ2-5, with D unresolved. Trimming removed 4 bases from V and 2 bases from J, with 9 bases in between. The CDR3 totals 13 residues. CDR1 is SGHRS, CDR2 YFSETQ, per germline. CDR3 loop: CASSHREQETQYF. CDR3 nucleotides: TGCGCCAGCAGCCACAGAGAACAAGAGACCCAGTACTTC.

This clonotype was counted only a few times. The rearrangement links TRBV24-1 to TRBJ2-3; 9 bases line up with TRBD1. The trim removed 0 bases at V and 1 base at J, leaving 1 base unmatched. Germline loops: CDR1 KGHDR, CDR2 SFDVKD. CDR3 length: 16 amino acids. The CDR3 loop is CATSDLRQGGTDTQYF. The CDR3 DNA is TGTGCCACCAGTGATTTGCGACAGGGGGGCACAGATACGCAGTATTTT.

This clonotype has ten or more counts. This chain joins TRBV24-1 and TRBJ2-1; D uncertain. Trimming cost V 4 bases and J 10 bases, with 7 bases left between them. This CDR3 has 11 amino acids. CDR1 and CDR2 (germline): KGHDR, SFDVKD. CDR3 region: CATSELNEQFF. CDR3 bases: TGTGCCACCAGTGAACTGAACGAGCAGTTCTTC.

The rearrangement uses TRBV20-1 and TRBJ2-3; no firm D call. The ends were cut back, 0 bases at V and 0 bases at J, with 10 bases in the middle. The germline gives CDR1 DFQATT, CDR2 SNEGSKA (reference sequence). The CDR3 is 15 amino acids. CDR3 coding DNA: TGCAGTGCTAGAGATTGGCGGATTAGCACAGATACGCAGTATTTT. Translating gives CSARDWRISTDTQYF.

In its sample, this clonotype was seen a few times. The CDR3 DNA reads as TGTGCCAGCAGCGCCGGAGGGCCGAGGGGAGATACGCAGTATTTT. This gives the protein CASSAGGPRGDTQYF. The V call is TRBV7-2, the J call TRBJ2-3; a weak D match, TRBD2 (6 bases). With 5 bases removed from V and 5 bases from J, the gap between germline ends came to 17 bases. In germline, CDR1 is SGHTA, CDR2 FQGNSA. The CDR3 covers 15 residues.

The chain combines TRBV18 with TRBJ2-1; 8 positions match TRBD1. The CDR3 has 16 amino acids. The germline V gene has CDR1 KGHSH and CDR2 LQKENI. Losses at the gene ends were 4 bases for V and 8 bases for J; bases not matched to a gene: 13. As DNA, the CDR3 is TGTGCCAGCTCACTCCGCCCAGGACAGGGTTTCGATGAGCAGTTCTTC. This translates into CASSLRPGQGFDEQFF.

This clonotype came up many times. The chain is built from TRBV6-1 and TRBJ2-1; D remains ambiguous. The CDR3 contains 16 residues. Trimming took off 8 bases at V and 4 bases at J, with 21 bases between the two ends. The V gene's germline CDR1 is MNHNS and CDR2 SASEGT. CDR3 DNA sequence: TGTGCCAGCGTCCCTGACCCGGGCTGGAATTACAATGAGCAGTTCTTC. It codes for CASVPDPGWNYNEQFF.

V is TRBV5-1 and J is TRBJ2-1; 8 bases are a match to TRBD1. The CDR3 extends over 16 amino acids. The germline CDR1 and CDR2 sequences are SGHRS and YFSETQ. The V gene end was trimmed by 0 bases and the J gene end by 4 bases; junction bases not matched to a gene: 6. CDR3 region: CASSLEARDRYNEQFF. Written as DNA, the CDR3 is TGCGCCAGCAGCTTGGAGGCCCGGGACAGGTACAATGAGCAGTTCTTC.

There are a few counts of this clonotype. This chain connects TRBV5-1 to TRBJ1-5; D gene uncertain. CDR3 length: 15 amino acids. V lost 4 bases, J lost 7 bases, and 18 bases lay in between. Per germline, CDR1 SGHRS and CDR2 YFSETQ. In DNA form, the CDR3 reads TGCGCCAGCAGCCCAGGCGCGGGAGAGGGCCAGCCCCAGCATTTT. Its translation: CASSPGAGEGQPQHF.

The rearrangement links TRBV7-8 to TRBJ1-5, with TRBD1 matching 9 bases. The CDR3 spans 16 residues. The germline V gene has CDR1 SGHVS and CDR2 FQNEAQ. Trimming cost V 5 bases and J 4 bases; bases outside gene matches: 9. DNA of the CDR3: TGTGCCAGCAGCATGGGACAGGGATGGGGGAATCAGCCCCAGCATTTT. It yields the protein CASSMGQGWGNQPQHF.

This clonotype showed up many times. The chain combines TRBV28 with TRBJ2-7, with D perhaps matching TRBD1 or TRBD2 (5 bases each). The germline CDR1 and CDR2 sequences are MDHEN and SYDVKM. This CDR3 has 15 residues. Trimming shortened V by 6 bases and J by 1 base, and 16 bases separated the two germline ends. CDR3 nucleotide sequence: TGTGCCAGCAGCACGGGACGGCGAGCTTCCTACGAGCAGTACTTC. Translation gives CASSTGRRASYEQYF.

The genes are TRBV20-1 and TRBJ1-1; TRBD1 might be the D (6 bases). With 3 bases removed from V and 0 bases from J, the gap between germline ends came to 14 bases. Germline CDR1 and CDR2: DFQATT and SNEGSKA (reference sequence). The CDR3 runs to 15 residues. Here the CDR3 reads CSARRGGGMNTEAFF. In DNA form, the CDR3 reads TGCAGTGCTAGGCGAGGCGGGGGCATGAACACTGAAGCTTTCTTT.

The chain links TRBV14 to TRBJ2-1; 7 nucleotides agree with TRBD2. Germline V gene lookup returns CDR1 SGHDN and CDR2 FVKESK. The CDR3 has 13 amino acids. V lost 5 bases to trimming and J lost 10 bases; unmatched junction nucleotides: 8. Here the CDR3 reads CASSTWTSGEQFF. The CDR3 bases are TGTGCCAGCAGCACGTGGACTAGTGGGGAGCAGTTCTTC. The whole variable domain, remainder taken from reference TRBV14 and TRBJ2-1, is EAGVTQFPSHSVIEKGQTVTLRCDPISGHDNLYWYRRVMGKEIKFLLHFVKESKQDESGMPNNRFLAERTGGTYSTLKVQPAELEDSGVYFCASSTWTSGEQFFGPGTRLTVL.

With respect to this clonotype: This clone may be a read error of a much larger clone one base away. The J gene is TRBJ2-3, the V gene TRBV4-2; TRBD2 is a possible D gene (5 bases). The CDR3 covers 12 residues. The V and J ends lost 1 base and 11 bases respectively, with 10 bases between them. From germline, CDR1 is LGHNA and CDR2 YNFKEQ. CDR3 nucleotides: TGTGCCAGCAGCCAAGCCCGGGATTTGCAGTATTTT. Its translation is CASSQARDLQYF.

In its sample, this clonotype was seen a few times. The chain recombines TRBV23-1 with TRBJ2-7; a possible D gene is TRBD1 (6 bases). TRBV23-1 is recorded as an ORF, its role being uncertain. The CDR3 sequence is 16 residues long. V lost 4 bases, J lost 0 bases, and 16 bases lay in between. DNA for the CDR3: TGCGCCAGCAGTCTTCCCGGGACATTCAGCTCCTACGAGCAGTACTTC. It codes for CASSLPGTFSSYEQYF.